Detailed here is one T cell receptor (beta chain). Looked up from germline, CDR1 is MNHNS and CDR2 is SASEGT. The CDR3 length is 13 residues. V dropped 2 bases and J dropped 1 base, with 4 bases sitting between them. This entry comes from a study of PD-L1 blockade in urothelial cancer. Study background: Study patients had been treated with 0 to 3 previous chemotherapy regimens. Blood underwent analysis 3 weeks (second dose) and 6 weeks after treatment began. Blood yielded a median of approximately 130,000 T cells per sample.

This sample's time point: peripheral blood 6 weeks after treatment start. Only in-frame clones appear in the TCRdb table, and some are missing; sequencing was by immunoSEQ multiplex PCR. The data contain about 50,000 clones, more than 75% of them singletons. The TCR was taken from a man between 60 and 75 years old with urothelial cancer. The source was PBMCs, collected around atezolizumab (anti-PD-L1) treatment. The chain combines TRBV6-1 with TRBJ2-3; D gene ambiguous. The CDR3, as DNA: TGTGCCAGCAGTGAACGGGGCACAGATACGCAGTATTTT. Translating it yields CASSERGTDTQYF.